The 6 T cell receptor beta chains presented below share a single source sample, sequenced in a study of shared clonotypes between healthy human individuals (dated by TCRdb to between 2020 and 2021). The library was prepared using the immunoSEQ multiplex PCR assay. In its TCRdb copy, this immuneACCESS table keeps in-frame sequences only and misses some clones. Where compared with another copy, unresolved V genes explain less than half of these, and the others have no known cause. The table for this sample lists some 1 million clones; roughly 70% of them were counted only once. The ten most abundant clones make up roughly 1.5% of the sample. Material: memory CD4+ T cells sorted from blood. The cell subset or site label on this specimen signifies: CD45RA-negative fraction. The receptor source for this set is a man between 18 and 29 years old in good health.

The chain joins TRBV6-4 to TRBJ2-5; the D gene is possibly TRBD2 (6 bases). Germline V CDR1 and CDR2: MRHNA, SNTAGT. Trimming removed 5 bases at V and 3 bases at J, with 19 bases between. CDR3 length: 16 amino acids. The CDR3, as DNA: TGTGCCAGCAGTTCCACCGCCGGGGACTTGGAAGAGACCCAGTACTTC. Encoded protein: CASSSTAGDLEETQYF.

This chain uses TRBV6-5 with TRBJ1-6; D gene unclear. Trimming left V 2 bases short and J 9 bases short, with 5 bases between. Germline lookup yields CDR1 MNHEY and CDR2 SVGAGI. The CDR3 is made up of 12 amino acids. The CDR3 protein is CASSYLGSPLHF. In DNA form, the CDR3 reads TGTGCCAGCAGTTACCTGGGTTCACCCCTCCACTTT.

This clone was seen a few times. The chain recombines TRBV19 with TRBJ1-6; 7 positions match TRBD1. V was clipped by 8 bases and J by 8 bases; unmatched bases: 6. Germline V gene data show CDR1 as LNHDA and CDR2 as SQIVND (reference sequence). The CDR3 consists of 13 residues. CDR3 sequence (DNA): TGTGCCAGTTCGGGACAGTACTATTCACCCCTCCACTTT. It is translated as CASSGQYYSPLHF.

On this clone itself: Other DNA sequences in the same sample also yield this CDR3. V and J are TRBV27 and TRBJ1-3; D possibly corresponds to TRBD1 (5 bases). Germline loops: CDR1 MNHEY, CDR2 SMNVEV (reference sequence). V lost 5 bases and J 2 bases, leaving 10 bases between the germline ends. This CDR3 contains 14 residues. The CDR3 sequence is CASSPGTAGNTIYF. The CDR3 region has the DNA TGTGCCAGCAGTCCTGGGACGGCTGGAAACACCATATATTTT.

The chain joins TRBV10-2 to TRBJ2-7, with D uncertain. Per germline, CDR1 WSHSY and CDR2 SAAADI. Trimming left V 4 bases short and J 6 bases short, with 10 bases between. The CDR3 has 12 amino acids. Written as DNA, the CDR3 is TGCGCCAGCAGTGGGGTCGAAATCGAGCAGTACTTC. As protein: CASSGVEIEQYF.

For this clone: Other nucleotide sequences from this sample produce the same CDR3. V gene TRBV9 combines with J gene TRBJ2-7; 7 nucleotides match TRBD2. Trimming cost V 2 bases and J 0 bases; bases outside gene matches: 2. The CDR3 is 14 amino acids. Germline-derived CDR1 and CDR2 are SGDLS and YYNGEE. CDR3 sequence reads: CASSVGGSSYEQYF. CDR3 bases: TGTGCCAGCAGCGTGGGGGGGTCCTCCTACGAGCAGTACTTC.